The clone carrying this T cell receptor (beta chain) turned up a few times. As yet, its antigen is unknown. Per germline, CDR1 MNHNY and CDR2 SVGAGI (reference sequence). The CDR3 contains 14 residues. With 6 bases removed from V and 0 bases from J, the gap between germline ends came to 9 bases. This specimen belongs to a study of T-cell memory formation after mild COVID-19. The overall study: Each donor largely had its own TCR clusters. Regarding the study as a whole: CD4+ contracting clones were found mainly in CM and EM, and CD8+ ones in EMRA.

Constant-segment primers served in 5'RACE that generated TCR alpha and TCR beta cDNA libraries bearing sample barcodes and UMIs. TCRdb called the 5' RACE reads again in MiXCR, with one record for every CDR3 protein. The repertoire holds about 290,000 distinct CDR3 sequences, approximately 15% seen once, with roughly 22% in the top ten. The rearrangement links TRBV6-6 to TRBJ1-3; no clear D. The receptor comes from a man aged 18 to 35 who had mild COVID-19 (a few samples of this study predate the infection). Cell type and time point are not known. The sample taken for sequencing was PBMCs or a T cell subset sorted from them (not recorded which). CDR3 sequence (DNA): TGTGCCAGCAGGGACCTGAGCTCTGGAAACACCATATATTTT. Encoded protein: CASRDLSSGNTIYF.